This TCR beta chain stems from a study of shared T cell receptors in the human thymus. The repertoire was sequenced with immunoSEQ multiplex PCR; TCRdb's copy has only in-frame clones and lacks some. The data contain 650,000 to 950,000 clones, 80% to 90% of them singletons. The CDR3 is made up of 16 amino acids. Trimming cost V 5 bases and J 1 base, with 17 bases left between them. Germline CDR1 SGHTA, CDR2 FQGNSA. In addition, the sample was reused for a study of human thymus T cells. That work adds: Corrective heart surgery yielded the resections from which the thymus tissue came.

Sequences were obtained from thymocytes. The clonotype comes from a girl under three years old with a congenital heart defect. The chain couples TRBV7-2 to TRBJ2-5; tentatively, D is TRBD2 (6 bases). The CDR3 reads CASSPRVSGFQETQYF. DNA for the CDR3: TGTGCCAGCAGCCCCAGAGTTAGCGGTTTCCAAGAGACCCAGTACTTC.